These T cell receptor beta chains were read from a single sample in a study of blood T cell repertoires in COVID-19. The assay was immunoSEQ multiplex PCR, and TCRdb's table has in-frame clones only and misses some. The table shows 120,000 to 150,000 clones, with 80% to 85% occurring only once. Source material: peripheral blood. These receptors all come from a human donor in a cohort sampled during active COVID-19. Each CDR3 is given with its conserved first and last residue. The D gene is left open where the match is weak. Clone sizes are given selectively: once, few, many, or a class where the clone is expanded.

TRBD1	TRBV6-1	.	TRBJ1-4	CASSARDGQGANEKLFF	TGTGCCAGCAGTGCAAGGGACGGACAGGGGGCTAATGAAAAACTGTTTTTT
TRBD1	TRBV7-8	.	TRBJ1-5	CASRGTESNQPQHF	TGTGCCAGCCGAGGGACAGAAAGCAATCAGCCCCAGCATTTT
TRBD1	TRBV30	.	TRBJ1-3	CAWSATGGDTIYF	TGTGCCTGGAGTGCGACAGGGGGTGACACCATATATTTT
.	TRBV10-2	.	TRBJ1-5	CASSEGPGQTNQPQHF	TGCGCCAGCAGTGAAGGGCCCGGACAGACCAATCAGCCCCAGCATTTT
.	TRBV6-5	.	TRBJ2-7	CASRRTLQPYEQYF	TGTGCCAGCAGGAGGACTCTCCAGCCCTACGAGCAGTACTTC
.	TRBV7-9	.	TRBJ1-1	CASSPMAGYPEAFF	TGTGCCAGCAGCCCAATGGCAGGTTACCCTGAAGCTTTCTTT
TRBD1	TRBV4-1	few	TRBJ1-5	CASSPGQGSNQPQHF	TGCGCCAGCAGCCCGGGACAGGGAAGCAATCAGCCCCAGCATTTT
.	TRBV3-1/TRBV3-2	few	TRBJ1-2	CASSQSDGYTF	TGTGCCAGCAGCCAATCTGATGGCTACACCTTC
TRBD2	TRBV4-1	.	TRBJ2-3	CASSPGLAGPTSTDTQYF	TGCGCCAGCAGCCCAGGACTAGCGGGGCCAACTAGCACAGATACGCAGTATTTT
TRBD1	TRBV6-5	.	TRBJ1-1	CASSPGTGTGAKAFF	TGTGCCAGCAGTCCTGGGACAGGGACAGGGGCGAAGGCTTTCTTT
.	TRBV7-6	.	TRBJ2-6	CASSLLSSGANVLTF	TGTGCCAGCAGCTTACTGAGCTCTGGGGCCAACGTCCTGACTTTC
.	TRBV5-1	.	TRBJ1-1	CASSEGHSAAEAFF	TGCGCCAGCAGCGAAGGCCACTCTGCGGCTGAAGCTTTCTTT
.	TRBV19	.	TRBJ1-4	CASTLQATNEKLFF	TGTGCCAGTACCCTCCAGGCAACTAATGAAAAACTGTTTTTT
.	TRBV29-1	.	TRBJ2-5	CSVEAGGETQYF	TGCAGCGTTGAAGCGGGTGGAGAGACCCAGTACTTC
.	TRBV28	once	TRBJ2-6	CASIEHSGANVLTF	TGTGCCAGCATCGAACACTCTGGGGCCAACGTCCTGACTTTC
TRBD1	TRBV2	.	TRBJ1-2	CASSSGQGVSNYGYTF	TGTGCCAGCAGCTCGGGACAGGGTGTATCTAACTATGGCTACACCTTC
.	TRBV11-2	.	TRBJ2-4	CASSSQGNIQYF	TGTGCCAGCAGCTCGCAGGGTAACATTCAGTACTTC
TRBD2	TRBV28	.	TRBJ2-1	CASSLGSGGAYNEQFF	TGTGCCAGCAGTTTGGGGAGCGGGGGGGCTTACAATGAGCAGTTCTTC
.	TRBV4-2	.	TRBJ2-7	CASSQERFEEQYF	TGTGCCAGCAGCCAGGAGAGATTCGAGGAGCAGTACTTC
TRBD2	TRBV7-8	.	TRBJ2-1	CASSSTSGGNNEQFF	TGTGCCAGCAGCTCGACTAGCGGGGGAAACAATGAGCAGTTCTTC
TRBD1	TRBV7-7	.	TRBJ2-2	CASSAYRGGSGELFF	TGTGCCAGCAGCGCCTACAGGGGTGGGTCCGGGGAGCTGTTTTTT